This T cell receptor beta chain was identified during a study of technical replicates of blood from several donors. Sequencing used immunoSEQ multiplex PCR; TCRdb keeps in-frame clones, though not all of them. This table holds tens of thousands of clones, roughly 90% found once. CDR3 length: 15 residues. The ends lost 6 bases at V and 8 bases at J; junction bases unmatched: 9. Germline V gene lookup returns CDR1 SGHDT and CDR2 YYEEEE. This chain links TRBV5-6 with TRBJ1-6, with 9 bases matching TRBD1. The receptor was derived from a human donor in good health. Some clones in this sample may be carry-over from other donors' samples. Specimen: PBMCs. The CDR3 loop is CASNAPGQGDSPLHF. In nucleotides, the CDR3 is TGTGCCAGCAATGCTCCGGGACAGGGAGATTCACCCCTCCACTTT.